This TCR beta chain was recovered during a study of T-cell memory formation after mild COVID-19. In this sample, this clonotype turned up many times. TCRdb re-called the 5' RACE reads with MiXCR, one entry per CDR3 protein. The repertoire holds hundreds of thousands of distinct CDR3 sequences, with roughly 22% as singletons. Sequenced sample: PBMCs or a T cell subset sorted from them (not recorded which). This sequence originates from an adult woman who had mild COVID-19 (a few samples of this study predate the infection). Cell type and time point are not known.

DNA of the CDR3: TGTGCCAGCAGTGGGGACCGGGGCACGTCGGTTTCGATCTACGAGCAGTACTTC. It specifies CASSGDRGTSVSIYEQYF. The chain recombines TRBV12-3 or TRBV12-4 with TRBJ2-7, with D possibly called TRBD1 or TRBD2 (5 bases each). Trimming left V 5 bases short and J 3 bases short, with 26 bases between. There are 18 residues in the CDR3.